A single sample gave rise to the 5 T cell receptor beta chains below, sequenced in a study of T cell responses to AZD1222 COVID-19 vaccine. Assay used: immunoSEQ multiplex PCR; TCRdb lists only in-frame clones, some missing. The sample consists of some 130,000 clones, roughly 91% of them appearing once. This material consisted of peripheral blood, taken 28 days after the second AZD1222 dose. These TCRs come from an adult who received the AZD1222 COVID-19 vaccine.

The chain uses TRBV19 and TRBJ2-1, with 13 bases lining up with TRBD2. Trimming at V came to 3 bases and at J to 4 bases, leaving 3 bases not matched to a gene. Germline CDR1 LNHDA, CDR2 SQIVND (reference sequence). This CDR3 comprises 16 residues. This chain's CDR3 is CASSMRTSGSYNEQFF. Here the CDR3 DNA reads TGTGCCAGTAGTATGAGGACTAGCGGGAGTTACAATGAGCAGTTCTTC.

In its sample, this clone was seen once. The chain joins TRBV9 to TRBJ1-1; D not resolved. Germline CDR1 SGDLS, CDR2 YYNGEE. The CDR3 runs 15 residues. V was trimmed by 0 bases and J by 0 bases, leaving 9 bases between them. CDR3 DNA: TGTGCCAGCAGCGTAGGGGTACAGCTGAACACTGAAGCTTTCTTT. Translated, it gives CASSVGVQLNTEAFF.

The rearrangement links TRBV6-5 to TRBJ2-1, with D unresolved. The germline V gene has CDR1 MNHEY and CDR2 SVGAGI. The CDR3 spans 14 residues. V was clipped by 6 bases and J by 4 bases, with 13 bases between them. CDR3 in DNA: TGTGCCAGCAGCCTAGTACCCTATTACAATGAGCAGTTCTTC. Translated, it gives CASSLVPYYNEQFF.

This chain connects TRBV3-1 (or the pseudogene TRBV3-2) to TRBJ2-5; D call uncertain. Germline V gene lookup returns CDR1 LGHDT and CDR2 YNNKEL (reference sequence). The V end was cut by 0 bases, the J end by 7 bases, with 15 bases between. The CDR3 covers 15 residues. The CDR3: CASSQEGEGRATQYF. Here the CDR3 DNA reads TGTGCCAGCAGCCAAGAAGGCGAAGGACGGGCGACCCAGTACTTC.

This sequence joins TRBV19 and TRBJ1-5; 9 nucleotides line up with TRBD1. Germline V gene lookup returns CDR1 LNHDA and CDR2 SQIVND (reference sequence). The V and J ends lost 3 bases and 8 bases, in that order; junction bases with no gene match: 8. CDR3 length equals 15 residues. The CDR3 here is CASSMDRGGLKPQHF. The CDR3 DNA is TGTGCCAGTAGTATGGACAGGGGCGGTTTGAAGCCCCAGCATTTT. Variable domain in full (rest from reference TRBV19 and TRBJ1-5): DGGITQSPKYLFRKEGQNVTLSCEQNLNHDAMYWYRQDPGQGLRLIYYSQIVNDFQKGDIAEGYSVSREKKESFPLTVTSAQKNPTAFYLCASSMDRGGLKPQHFGDGTRLSIL.